This is a list of T cell receptor beta chains from one sample in a study of blood T cell repertoires in COVID-19. Clones were read by immunoSEQ multiplex PCR, and TCRdb kept only the in-frame ones, dropping some. Of approximately 53,000 clones listed, about 90% were seen once; the top ten hold roughly a fifth. The specimen was peripheral blood. These receptors all stem from a woman older than 75 with COVID-19, enrolled during active disease. The CDR3 runs from the conserved cysteine through the conserved F or W. The order of the fields is J gene, clone size, V gene, D gene, CDR3 DNA, CDR3 protein. The D gene is left open where the match is weak. The size field is filled for only some rows; it gives once, few, many or a size class.

TRBJ2-7 | - | TRBV5-8 | - | TGTGCCAGCAGCCCTCGCGGAACTATTTACGAGCAGTACTTC | CASSPRGTIYEQYF
TRBJ1-1 | - | TRBV29-1 | - | TGCAGCGTCTCCATAGCGGGCACTGAAGCTTTCTTT | CSVSIAGTEAFF
TRBJ1-3 | once | TRBV9 | TRBD1 | TGTGCCAGCAGCGCCAGAGGGGACAGCTCTGGAAACACCATATATTTT | CASSARGDSSGNTIYF
TRBJ2-7 | - | TRBV4-1 | - | TGCGCCAGCAGCCAAGCTCCGACAGCCTACGAGCAGTACTTC | CASSQAPTAYEQYF
TRBJ2-7 | once | TRBV27 | - | TGTGCCAGCAGTTTGGGGAGAGGAGCCTCCTACGAGCAGTACTTC | CASSLGRGASYEQYF
TRBJ1-3 | - | TRBV3-1/TRBV3-2 | - | TGTGCCAGCAGCCAACAGTCTGGAAACACCATATATTTT | CASSQQSGNTIYF
TRBJ1-1 | - | TRBV5-5 | - | TGTGCCAGCAGCTTGGACGGCAGGGAAGCTTTCTTT | CASSLDGREAFF
TRBJ1-5 | few | TRBV19 | - | TGTGCCAGTAGTATTTTGGCAGGCAATCAGCCCCAGCATTTT | CASSILAGNQPQHF
TRBJ1-4 | once | TRBV2 | - | TGTGCCAGCAGTGTTAGGGGTGAAAAACTGTTTTTT | CASSVRGEKLFF
TRBJ2-2 | - | TRBV14 | TRBD2 | TGTGCCAGCAGCCGATTAGCGGGGGGATTCACCGGGGAGCTGTTTTTT | CASSRLAGGFTGELFF
TRBJ2-2 | - | TRBV6-5 | - | TGTGCCAGCACTTCTCGGGTCGGCGGGGAGCTGTTTTTT | CASTSRVGGELFF
TRBJ2-3 | - | TRBV7-2 | TRBD2 | TGTGCCAGCAGCTTAGTGGCTAGCGGGGGGGCCAAGCCAGATACGCAGTATTTT | CASSLVASGGAKPDTQYF
TRBJ2-1 | - | TRBV6-1 | - | TGTGCCAGCAGTGAAGGAACCTCGCGGGGGCCGTCCCCTATAAATGAGCAGTTCTTC | CASSEGTSRGPSPINEQFF
TRBJ2-7 | - | TRBV10-2 | - | TGCGCCAGCAACGTCGGGGGAGTATCCTACGAGCAGTACTTC | CASNVGGVSYEQYF
TRBJ2-1 | - | TRBV30 | TRBD2 | TGTGCCTGGAGTGTACAGCGGGGAGGGATTAATGAGCAGTTCTTC | CAWSVQRGGINEQFF
TRBJ2-1 | - | TRBV6-5 | - | TGTGCCAGCAGTTCGACAGCTAATGACAATGAGCAGTTCTTC | CASSSTANDNEQFF
TRBJ2-7 | - | TRBV30 | - | TGTGCCTGGACAGGGGGGCCTGGGGAACAGTACTTC | CAWTGGPGEQYF
TRBJ1-5 | - | TRBV10-3 | TRBD1 | TGTGCCATCAGTGAGAGCACAGGGGGCTCGGGCAATCAGCCCCAGCATTTT | CAISESTGGSGNQPQHF
TRBJ2-5 | - | TRBV11-2 | TRBD1 | TGTGCCAGCAGTCGACTCCGGGACAGGGTTCAAGAGACCCAGTACTTC | CASSRLRDRVQETQYF
TRBJ1-3 | - | TRBV10-3 | TRBD1 | TGTGCCATCAGTGGAGGGGGCGCCTCTGGAAACACCATATATTTT | CAISGGGASGNTIYF
TRBJ1-1 | - | TRBV6-5 | TRBD1 | TGTGCCAGCAGAGGGGACAGCTACACTGAAGCTTTCTTT | CASRGDSYTEAFF
TRBJ2-7 | - | TRBV7-9 | TRBD1 | TGTGCCAGCAGTTACGGGACAGCTAGCTACGAGCAGTACTTC | CASSYGTASYEQYF
TRBJ2-2 | - | TRBV30 | - | TGTGCCTGGAGGGCCCCAGGGTGGCGCACCGGGGAGCTGTTTTTT | CAWRAPGWRTGELFF
TRBJ2-4 | - | TRBV2 | TRBD2 | TGTGCCAGCAGTGAAGCTGGAACTAGCGGTGGCATTCAGTACTTC | CASSEAGTSGGIQYF
TRBJ2-7 | - | TRBV5-5 | TRBD1 | TGTGCCAGCAGCCCCGGGACAGGGATCTGGGAGCAGTACTTC | CASSPGTGIWEQYF
TRBJ1-1 | - | TRBV5-4 | TRBD1 | TGTGCCAGCAGCTTTAATGCCGGGACAGGGAACACTGAAGCTTTCTTT | CASSFNAGTGNTEAFF
TRBJ1-5 | once | TRBV6-5 | TRBD1 | TGTGCCAGCATTGTGACAGGGATCAATCAGCCCCAGCATTTT | CASIVTGINQPQHF
TRBJ2-2 | - | TRBV6-5 | - | TGTGCCAGCAGTTTACAGGGGAACACCGGGGAGCTGTTTTTT | CASSLQGNTGELFF
TRBJ1-5 | - | TRBV30 | - | TGTGCCTGGAGTGTACTTCAGGGGAATCAGCCCCAGCATTTT | CAWSVLQGNQPQHF
TRBJ2-1 | - | TRBV9 | TRBD2 | TGTGCCAGCAGTCATACTAGCGAGCGCAGCAATGAGCAGTTCTTC | CASSHTSERSNEQFF
TRBJ1-1 | - | TRBV5-8 | - | TGTGCCAGCAAGCTTGGTAGTACGACAGAAGCTTTCTTT | CASKLGSTTEAFF
TRBJ2-1 | - | TRBV30 | - | TGTGCCTGGAGTGTAGGACACTCTTACAATGAGCAGTTCTTC | CAWSVGHSYNEQFF
TRBJ2-1 | - | TRBV5-6 | TRBD1 | TGTGCCAGCAGCCTACGAAGGACAGGGGGGAACAATGAGCAGTTCTTC | CASSLRRTGGNNEQFF
TRBJ2-7 | - | TRBV27 | TRBD2 | TGTGCCAGCAGTCACCGACTAGCGGGGGCCCTCTCCTACGAGCAGTACTTC | CASSHRLAGALSYEQYF
TRBJ2-7 | - | TRBV3-1/TRBV3-2 | - | TGTGCCAGCAGCCCAGCTAGAAACGAGCAGTACTTC | CASSPARNEQYF
TRBJ2-7 | - | TRBV6-5 | TRBD1 | TGTGCCAGCAGGGGGACAGGGGCCTACGAGCAGTACTTC | CASRGTGAYEQYF
TRBJ2-2 | once | TRBV5-1 | - | TGCGCCAGCAGCTCGAAGTCGGACACCGGGGAGCTGTTTTTT | CASSSKSDTGELFF
TRBJ2-1 | - | TRBV3-1/TRBV3-2 | - | TGTGCCAGCAGCCAAGGGGGCGGACGCTCCTACAATGAGCAGTTCTTC | CASSQGGGRSYNEQFF
TRBJ2-6 | - | TRBV11-3 | TRBD1 | TGTGCCAGCAGCCCAGGGGGTTCAGGGGCCAACGTCCTGACTTTC | CASSPGGSGANVLTF
TRBJ1-5 | - | TRBV3-1/TRBV3-2 | - | TGTGCCAGCAGCCTGGGACACCCATTCAATAGCAATCAGCCCCAGCATTTT | CASSLGHPFNSNQPQHF
TRBJ2-7 | - | TRBV5-6 | TRBD1 | TGTGCCAGCAGCGAACCGGGACAGGGGGCAAGGGAGCAGTACTTC | CASSEPGQGAREQYF